Listed here are 6 T cell receptor beta chains from one sample, sequenced in a study of blood T cell repertoires in COVID-19. Sequencing was performed with immunoSEQ multiplex PCR; in TCRdb, only in-frame clones are kept and a portion is missing. Of hundreds of thousands of clones listed, about 85% are singletons. Sequencing used PBMCs or T cells enriched from blood (not recorded which). These receptors all stem from a woman aged 45-65 years who had recovered from COVID-19.

This clone was seen only a few times. The J gene is TRBJ1-1, the V gene TRBV29-1; TRBD1 is a possible D gene (5 bases). Between the trimmed V and J ends, which lost 6 bases and 3 bases, there was a span of 14 bases. This CDR3 comprises 13 residues. Germline loops: CDR1 SQVTM, CDR2 ANQGSEA. This chain's CDR3 is CSVPSLGDTEAFF. CDR3 sequence (DNA): TGCAGCGTCCCGTCCCTAGGGGACACTGAAGCTTTCTTT.

The rearrangement links TRBV2 to TRBJ2-7; 14 nucleotides match TRBD2. There are 18 residues in the CDR3. V shed 8 bases, J shed 5 bases, and the junction held 17 bases outside the gene matches. Germline loops: CDR1 SNHLY, CDR2 FYNNEI. CDR3 in amino acids: CASRTAGLAGVGSDEQYF. The CDR3 nucleotides are TGTGCCAGCCGGACGGCGGGACTAGCGGGAGTGGGTTCTGACGAGCAGTACTTC. Combining the CDR3 with reference TRBV2 and TRBJ2-7 gives the whole variable domain EPEVTQTPSHQVTQMGQEVILRCVPISNHLYFYWYRQILGQKVEFLVSFYNNEISEKSEIFDDQFSVERPDGSNFTLKIRSTKLEDSAMYFCASRTAGLAGVGSDEQYFGPGTRLTVT.

The chain carries TRBV18 and TRBJ2-1; 9 nucleotides match TRBD1. Germline values: CDR1 KGHSH, CDR2 LQKENI. V lost 3 bases, J lost 7 bases, and 7 bases stayed unmatched. The CDR3 has 15 residues. The CDR3 region is CASSPGQGSVNEQFF. For the CDR3, the DNA is TGTGCCAGCTCACCGGGACAGGGATCCGTAAATGAGCAGTTCTTC.

This chain uses TRBV19 with TRBJ1-5; no reliable D call. This CDR3 region has 12 residues. Germline V gene sequence: CDR1 LNHDA, CDR2 SQIVND (reference sequence). With 9 bases removed from V and 8 bases from J, the gap between germline ends came to 14 bases. CDR3 nucleotide sequence: TGTGCCAGCACAGCGGGGTGGGAGCCCCAGCATTTT. Its protein product is CASTAGWEPQHF.

The gene calls are TRBV15 and TRBJ1-1; the D gene is possibly TRBD1 (5 bases). V lost 3 bases, J lost 1 base, and 6 bases lay in between. Germline CDR1 and CDR2: LNHNV and YYDKDF (reference sequence). This CDR3 region has 13 residues. CDR3 region: CATSRGRNTEAFF. CDR3 coding DNA: TGTGCCACCAGCAGGGGGCGGAACACTGAAGCTTTCTTT.

The rearrangement links TRBV30 to TRBJ1-4; D gene ambiguous. The CDR3 spans 13 residues. The ends were cut back, 3 bases at V and 8 bases at J, with 13 bases in the middle. Germline V gene data show CDR1 as GTSNPN and CDR2 as SVGIG (reference sequence). CDR3 nucleotides: TGTGCCTGGAGCGGGGAGCCCGAGGAAAAACTGTTTTTT. It yields the protein CAWSGEPEEKLFF.